These 8 T cell receptor beta chains originate from one sample sequenced in a study of molecular identifiers for immune sequencing clone quantification. TCRdb reprocessed the PCR reads with MiXCR, giving one entry per CDR3 protein. The table shows hundreds of thousands of distinct CDR3 sequences, with about 20% occurring only once. Sample: naive CD8+ T cells from blood, with Jurkat cell RNA spiked in. Subset specified: FACS-sorted CD8+CD4-CCR7+CD45RA+ naive T cells. The source of these receptors is a human donor in good health. Some libraries in this study had Jurkat cell RNA spiked in.

The chain links TRBV24-1 to TRBJ2-4, with 9 bases aligning to TRBD1. This CDR3 has 15 residues. The V gene end was trimmed by 9 bases and the J gene end by 0 bases; junction bases not matched to a gene: 5. Germline V gene lookup returns CDR1 KGHDR and CDR2 SFDVKD. The CDR3 is CATSQGQGAKNIQYF. In DNA, the CDR3 is TGTGCCACCTCCCAGGGACAGGGAGCCAAAAACATTCAGTACTTC.

This clonotype was picked up many times. V usage is TRBV19 and J usage is TRBJ2-6; D not certain. Germline-derived CDR1 and CDR2 are LNHDA and SQIVND (reference sequence). With 5 bases removed from V and 0 bases from J, the gap between germline ends came to 5 bases. The CDR3 sequence is 14 residues long. The CDR3 DNA sequence: TGTGCCAGTAGTGTACTCTCTGGGGCCAACGTCCTGACTTTC. It encodes CASSVLSGANVLTF.

This clonotype appeared many times. The genes are TRBV4-3 and TRBJ2-5; D gene ambiguous. The V end was cut by 0 bases, the J end by 6 bases, with 14 bases between. Germline-derived CDR1 and CDR2 are LGHNA and YSLEER. This CDR3 comprises 15 residues. CDR3 protein: CASSQDRGTPQTQYF. In nucleotides, the CDR3 is TGCGCCAGCAGCCAAGATCGCGGTACCCCACAGACCCAGTACTTC.

As for this clonotype: A much larger clone differs by one base, so this may be a read error. The rearrangement uses TRBV27 and TRBJ2-7; D is uncertain. The CDR3 sequence is 13 residues long. Germline loops: CDR1 MNHEY, CDR2 SMNVEV (reference sequence). Trimming stripped 7 bases from V and 3 bases from J, with 13 bases between. Here the CDR3 reads CASTPGHLYEQYF. The CDR3 DNA sequence: TGTGCCAGCACCCCGGGCCACCTCTACGAGCAGTACTTC.

This clonotype came up once. Since a much larger clone is just one base distant, this may be a read error. The missing conserved phenylalanine or tryptophan at the end of this CDR3 makes a read error likely. The V and J genes are TRBV27 and TRBJ2-3; D remains unclear. V was shortened by 5 bases and J by 4 bases, with 10 bases between the two germline ends. Germline V lookup: CDR1 MNHEY, CDR2 SMNVEV (reference sequence). The CDR3 has 13 residues. The CDR3 nucleotides read TGTGCCAGCAGTCTCTACATCGCAGATACGCAGTATCTT. Encoded protein: CASSLYIADTQYL.

This clonotype was seen ten or more times. The CDR3 loop reads CASSLLDGGYTEAFF. DNA of the CDR3: TGTGCCAGCAGCTTATTGGACGGGGGATACACTGAAGCTTTCTTT. This chain connects TRBV7-2 to TRBJ1-1; a possible D gene is TRBD1 (5 bases). Germline CDR1 SGHTA, CDR2 FQGNSA. The CDR3 runs 15 residues. The V end was cut by 2 bases, the J end by 3 bases, with 13 bases between. The full variable domain, with the rest looked up from reference TRBV7-2 and TRBJ1-1, is GAGVSQSPSNKVTEKGKDVELRCDPISGHTALYWYRQSLGQGLEFLIYFQGNSAPDKSGLPSDRFSAERTGGSVSTLTIQRTQQEDSAVYLCASSLLDGGYTEAFFGQGTRLTVV.

Turning to this clonotype: An end of the junction differs from the germline gene, which may be a read error. The chain couples TRBV5-6 to TRBJ1-1; 7 bases are a match to TRBD1. The CDR3 is 15 amino acids. Germline lookup yields CDR1 SGHDT and CDR2 YYEEEE. The CDR3: CASSLAHRGNTEAFF. As DNA, the CDR3 is TGTGCCAGCAGCTTGGCTCACAGGGGAAACACTGAAGCTTTCTTC.

This clonotype was recorded a few times. Because the CDR3's place on the DNA is in doubt, the DNA is left out and the CDR3 is given as listed by TCRdb. The chain links TRBV3-2 to TRBJ2-2; the table's D call of TRBD2 was not tested on the DNA. TRBV3-2 corresponds to a pseudogene. Both ends counted, the CDR3 spans 15 residues. CDR3 loop: CASRPSSTGAGSCFF.